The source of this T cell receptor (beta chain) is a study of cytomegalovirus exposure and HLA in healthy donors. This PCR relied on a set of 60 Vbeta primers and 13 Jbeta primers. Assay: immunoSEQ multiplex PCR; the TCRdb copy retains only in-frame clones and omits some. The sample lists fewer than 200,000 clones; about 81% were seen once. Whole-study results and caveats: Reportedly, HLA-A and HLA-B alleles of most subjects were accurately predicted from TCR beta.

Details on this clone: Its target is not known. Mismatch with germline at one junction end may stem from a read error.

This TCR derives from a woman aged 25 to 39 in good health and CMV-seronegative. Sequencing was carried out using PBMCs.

CDR3 bases: TGTGCTAGCAGCTTAGGGACCCTCGGGACAGGGCCGAAGGGCACTGAAGCTTTCTTT. Translated: CASSLGTLGTGPKGTEAFF. The rearrangement uses TRBV7-7 and TRBJ1-1, with TRBD1 identical over 9 bases. Germline loops: CDR1 SSHAT, CDR2 FNYEAQ (reference sequence). The CDR3 sequence is 19 residues long.